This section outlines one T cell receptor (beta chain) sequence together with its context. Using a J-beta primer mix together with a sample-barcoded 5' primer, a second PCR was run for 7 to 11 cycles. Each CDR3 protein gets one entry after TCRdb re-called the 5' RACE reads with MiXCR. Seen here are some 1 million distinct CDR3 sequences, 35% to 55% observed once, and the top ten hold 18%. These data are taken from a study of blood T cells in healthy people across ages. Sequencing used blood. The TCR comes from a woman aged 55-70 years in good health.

The CDR3 nucleotides read TGCAGTGCCAACCGGGGGGCAGGGGGAAATGGCTACACCTTC. Translation gives CSANRGAGGNGYTF. This chain uses TRBV20-1 with TRBJ1-2; TRBD1 agrees at 7 bases. Germline V lookup: CDR1 DFQATT, CDR2 SNEGSKA (reference sequence). V shed 6 bases, J shed 6 bases, and the junction held 13 bases outside the gene matches. The CDR3 has 14 amino acids.